This T cell receptor beta chain was obtained from a study of shared clonotypes between healthy human individuals. CD45RO-negative, CCR7-positively selected cells formed the naive CD8 fraction, excluding terminally differentiated effector memory CD45RA+ cells. Donors comprised only Caucasian adults living in Nashville, Tennessee. V shed 8 bases and J shed 1 base, with 14 bases lying between them. Germline V gene data show CDR1 as SNHLY and CDR2 as FYNNEI. The CDR3 loop spans 14 amino acids. The protocol was immunoSEQ multiplex PCR, while the TCRdb copy is restricted to in-frame clones and leaves out a portion. The table shows 800,000 to 950,000 clones, with 90% to 97% occurring only once.

The clonotype comes from a man between 25 and 39 years old in good health. The gene calls are TRBV2 and TRBJ1-1; possibly TRBD1 for D (5 bases). The specimen sequenced was naive CD8+ T cells sorted from blood. CDR3 DNA sequence: TGTGCCAGCCCCCTGGGGACTCAGAACACTGAAGCTTTCTTT. Encoded protein: CASPLGTQNTEAFF. Using reference TRBV2 and TRBJ1-1 for the parts outside the CDR3, the full variable domain is EPEVTQTPSHQVTQMGQEVILRCVPISNHLYFYWYRQILGQKVEFLVSFYNNEISEKSEIFDDQFSVERPDGSNFTLKIRSTKLEDSAMYFCASPLGTQNTEAFFGQGTRLTVV.